This TCR beta chain was obtained from a study of T cell responses to AZD1222 COVID-19 vaccine. General observations from the study: At 160-218 and 743-854, vaccine-associated CD4 TCRs were dominant, and they spanned spike. Just a handful of AZD1222 recipients tested seropositive at baseline.

CDR3 length: 15 residues. The V gene end was trimmed by 4 bases and the J gene end by 2 bases; junction bases not matched to a gene: 3. The germline V gene encodes CDR1 SGHNT and CDR2 YENEEA. Points on this clone: What it binds is unknown.

TCRdb keeps only in-frame clones here, not all; method: immunoSEQ multiplex PCR. Of about 48,000 clones listed, around 85% are singletons. This sequence was found in an adult who received the AZD1222 COVID-19 vaccine. V and J are TRBV11-3 and TRBJ2-1; 9 positions agree with TRBD2. This material consisted of peripheral blood, taken 28 days after the second AZD1222 dose. The CDR3 nucleotides are TGTGCCAGCAGCTCGACTAGCGGCGCCTACAATGAGCAGTTCTTC. Its translation: CASSSTSGAYNEQFF.